Listed below are T cell receptor beta chains from one sample, sequenced in a study of blood T cell repertoires in COVID-19. Sequencing used immunoSEQ multiplex PCR; TCRdb keeps in-frame clones, though not all of them. The sample lists about 190,000 clones, about 81% seen once, with 10% to 15% in the top ten. Sequencing input: peripheral blood. These receptors came from a woman aged 80 or over with COVID-19, enrolled during active disease. Both conserved end residues are part of each CDR3. D genes are given only for firm matches.

V	D	J	CDR3
TRBV19	TRBD1	TRBJ1-5	CASRDRGKISNQPQHF
TRBV4-2	.	TRBJ1-2	CASSQAQGFGYTF
TRBV27	.	TRBJ2-3	CASTADLMYTDTQYF
TRBV19	.	TRBJ2-3	CASSQGSWTDTQYF
TRBV7-9	.	TRBJ2-7	CASSLFSGGEQYF
TRBV4-1	TRBD1	TRBJ1-2	CATQGQGYGYTF
TRBV9	.	TRBJ2-5	CASSVGLQETQYF
TRBV7-8	.	TRBJ2-2	CASQRREATGELFF
TRBV6-1	TRBD1	TRBJ1-6	CASSSRGQGGSPLHF
TRBV27	TRBD2	TRBJ2-3	CASSLSRLAGGADTQYF
TRBV5-4	TRBD2	TRBJ2-1	CASSLASGRNEQFF
TRBV5-1	TRBD2	TRBJ2-1	CASSLELAGGPGPYNEQFF
TRBV5-1	.	TRBJ1-3	CASSILGESGGNTIYF
TRBV5-5	.	TRBJ2-7	CASSLAGTYAYEQYF
TRBV5-1	.	TRBJ2-3	CASSPSPDTQYF
TRBV7-2	TRBD2	TRBJ2-5	CASSRLPRTSGGQETQYF
TRBV19	TRBD1	TRBJ1-5	CASQDRERYSNQPQHF
TRBV6-5	.	TRBJ2-7	CASSYWGDSYEQYF
TRBV28	TRBD2	TRBJ2-3	CASSLHGRTTDTQYF
TRBV6-5	TRBD2	TRBJ2-5	CASSSSGGAGETQYF
TRBV25-1	.	TRBJ2-1	CASSGYRANNEQFF
TRBV6-6	.	TRBJ1-3	CASLTSGASGNTIYF
TRBV5-4	.	TRBJ2-6	CASRAGRGTPGANVLTF
TRBV11-1	.	TRBJ2-7	CASSNRAGQYF
TRBV7-2	.	TRBJ1-6	CASSTRHNSPLHF
TRBV7-8	TRBD1	TRBJ2-7	CASSQPTGLSRYF
TRBV30	TRBD1	TRBJ1-4	CAWSLQGVREKLFF
TRBV4-1	.	TRBJ1-4	CASSQGGSGAFNEKLFF
TRBV6-5	.	TRBJ2-7	CASSPSAAYEQYF
TRBV27	.	TRBJ2-7	CASSSDINEQYF
TRBV2	.	TRBJ1-4	CASSEQAATNEKLFF
TRBV14	.	TRBJ2-3	CASSQGQVSTDTQYF
TRBV28	.	TRBJ1-4	CASSFRMNEKLFF
TRBV5-1	TRBD2	TRBJ2-3	CASSLRVAGGRVTQYF
TRBV18	TRBD1	TRBJ2-1	CASSTGTGGLSYNEQFF
TRBV28	TRBD1	TRBJ1-5	CASSSGTGGHNQPQHF
TRBV18	.	TRBJ2-1	CASSPPIGEKGLYNEQFF
TRBV4-3	TRBD1	TRBJ2-7	CASSLQGHEQYF
TRBV29-1	TRBD2	TRBJ2-1	CSVEAGLAGAYNEQFF
TRBV21-1	.	TRBJ2-7	CASSMEDRASYEQYF
TRBV5-1	TRBD2	TRBJ2-7	CASRLAGGDEQYF
TRBV5-1	TRBD1	TRBJ1-1	CASSLDLDRDEAFF
TRBV7-8	.	TRBJ2-5	CASSWGGGGESQYF
TRBV11-2	TRBD1	TRBJ2-7	CASSSGTGSYEQYF
TRBV4-1	TRBD1	TRBJ1-4	CASSRGQGALTNEKLFF
TRBV7-9	TRBD1	TRBJ1-3	CASSRTGTGGNTIYF
TRBV19	.	TRBJ2-5	CASSIRGETQYF
TRBV28	.	TRBJ2-7	CASSTGPNEQYF
TRBV11-2	.	TRBJ2-7	CASSLDQGRLFSYEQYF
TRBV7-8	.	TRBJ2-7	CASSLGGLTFYEQYF
TRBV7-9	.	TRBJ2-3	CASSFPLAVSTDTQYF
TRBV27	.	TRBJ1-2	CASSPRRTANYGYTF
TRBV7-9	.	TRBJ2-5	CASSQGNEETQYF
TRBV10-1	.	TRBJ2-5	CASTRDLQETQYF
TRBV18	TRBD1	TRBJ1-5	CASSSGQGAGNQPQHF
TRBV7-2	TRBD2	TRBJ2-1	CASSLVGLAGGDYNEQFF
TRBV4-1	.	TRBJ2-2	CASSQGDGSGTGELFF
TRBV27	TRBD1	TRBJ2-7	CASSSTGVGEQYF